This T cell receptor beta chain emerged from a study of T cell responses to AZD1222 COVID-19 vaccine. Germline-derived CDR1 and CDR2 are SGHRS and YFSETQ. V lost 4 bases and J lost 7, with 12 bases in between. CDR3 size: 13 residues. The method was immunoSEQ multiplex PCR; TCRdb's version includes in-frame clones alone and lacks a portion of them. The table includes 150,000 or so clones, 80% to 95% detected once. For this clone: Its antigen remains unknown.

General study findings and limits: Females outnumbered males among donors, who were mostly white British; clonal diversity was possibly underestimated. Only six or seven AZD1222 recipients tested seropositive at baseline. A rise in Spike-specific TCR breadth and depth followed two AZD1222 doses. Researchers took repertoire samples only after the peak T cell response had come.

This chain joins TRBV5-1 and TRBJ1-5; D is perhaps TRBD1 (5 bases). The sequencing here drew on peripheral blood, taken 28 days after the second AZD1222 dose. This receptor was obtained from an adult who received the AZD1222 COVID-19 vaccine. DNA of the CDR3: TGCGCCAGCAGCCTGGAGAGGGGACAGCCCCAGCATTTT. Its protein is CASSLERGQPQHF.